These 20 T cell receptor beta chains were sequenced from one sample in a study of shared clonotypes between healthy human individuals. Here immunoSEQ multiplex PCR was the method, and the copy in TCRdb shows in-frame clones only, minus some. The sample holds 650,000 to 700,000 clones, roughly 91% seen once. Sequences were obtained from memory CD8+ T cells from PBMCs. Noted subset: CD45RO+ cells pooled with CCR7-negative TemRA cells. The receptor set was obtained from a man between 18 and 29 years old in good health. Some clones in this sample may be carry-over from other donors' samples.

The chain links TRBV19 to TRBJ1-1, with D unclear. The CDR3 spans 13 residues. Germline assignment: CDR1 LNHDA and CDR2 SQIVND (reference sequence). Trimming cost V 6 bases and J 4 bases, with 12 bases left between them. CDR3: CASRGKLFTEAFF. The CDR3 nucleotides read TGTGCCAGTAGGGGGAAGTTGTTCACTGAAGCTTTCTTT.

V and J are TRBV4-3 and TRBJ2-1; TRBD2 aligns across 8 bases. The CDR3 length is 16 residues. J was trimmed by 4 bases and V by 0 bases; bases with no gene match: 5. Germline V CDR1 and CDR2: LGHNA, YSLEER. The CDR3 spells CASSQDSGIEYNEQFF. The CDR3 coding sequence is TGCGCCAGCAGCCAAGATAGCGGGATAGAGTACAATGAGCAGTTCTTC.

The chain recombines TRBV16 with TRBJ1-1; D unclear. The V gene's germline CDR1 is KGHSY and CDR2 FQNENV. The V and J ends lost 4 bases and 0 bases respectively, with 12 bases between them. This CDR3 region has 15 residues. The CDR3 DNA reads TGTGCCAGCAGCCCCCTCCGGCACATGAACACTGAAGCTTTCTTT. As protein: CASSPLRHMNTEAFF.

This sequence joins TRBV2 and TRBJ2-1; 12 bases are shared with TRBD2. V lost 6 bases and J lost 5; bases outside the gene matches: 8. Looked up from germline, CDR1 is SNHLY and CDR2 is FYNNEI. The length of the CDR3 is 16 residues. CDR3: CASRHLAGGKNNEQFF. CDR3 coding DNA: TGTGCCAGCAGACACCTAGCGGGAGGGAAAAACAATGAGCAGTTCTTC.

The chain recombines TRBV14 with TRBJ1-1; 10 bases align to TRBD1. J was trimmed by 2 bases and V by 4 bases; bases with no gene match: 13. CDR1 is SGHDN, CDR2 FVKESK, per germline. This CDR3 contains 18 residues. The CDR3 DNA is TGTGCCAGCAGCCCGCTAAAGGGACAGGGGCCGCTCAACACTGAAGCTTTCTTT. Its translation is CASSPLKGQGPLNTEAFF.

In this sample, this clone turned up once. The chain employs TRBV19 and TRBJ2-1, with 8 bases aligning to TRBD2. The CDR3 sequence is 14 residues long. Germline V CDR1 and CDR2: LNHDA, SQIVND (reference sequence). J was trimmed by 4 bases and V by 5 bases; bases with no gene match: 4. The CDR3 loop is CASSLGLAYNEQFF. CDR3 DNA: TGTGCCAGTAGTCTCGGACTAGCATACAATGAGCAGTTCTTC.

The genes are TRBV28 and TRBJ2-5; D unresolved. Deletions cut 2 bases from V and 5 bases from J, with 9 bases between. CDR3 length: 13 residues. CDR1 and CDR2 (germline): MDHEN, SYDVKM. The CDR3 bases are TGTGCCAGCAGTTTAATGGGCACCGAGACCCAGTACTTC. Protein sequence: CASSLMGTETQYF. Complete variable domain (other parts from reference TRBV28 and TRBJ2-5): DVKVTQSSRYLVKRTGEKVFLECVQDMDHENMFWYRQDPGLGLRLIYFSYDVKMKEKGDIPEGYSVSREKKERFSLILESASTNQTSMYLCASSLMGTETQYFGPGTRLLVL.

The chain employs TRBV19 and TRBJ2-7; 10 bases match TRBD2. The V gene end was trimmed by 8 bases and the J gene end by 5 bases; junction bases not matched to a gene: 9. Germline CDR1 and CDR2: LNHDA and SQIVND (reference sequence). The CDR3 extends over 14 amino acids. The CDR3: CASQPGLALHEQYF. The CDR3 nucleotides read TGTGCCAGTCAACCGGGACTAGCGCTCCACGAGCAGTACTTC.

J is TRBJ1-5 and V is TRBV6-1; D remains unclear. V lost 8 bases to trimming and J lost 5 bases, with 13 bases between them. The length of the CDR3 is 13 residues. Germline values: CDR1 MNHNS, CDR2 SASEGT. The CDR3 loop reads CASAPRRDQPQHF. The CDR3 DNA follows: TGTGCCAGCGCCCCCAGACGGGATCAGCCCCAGCATTTT.

The chain uses TRBV27 and TRBJ2-7, with TRBD2 matching 7 bases. With 4 bases clipped from V and 0 bases from J, the junction kept 15 bases outside the gene matches. This CDR3 has 18 amino acids. The V gene's germline CDR1 is MNHEY and CDR2 SMNVEV (reference sequence). The CDR3 sequence: CASSSLKVAGPSSYEQYF. The CDR3 DNA reads as TGTGCCAGCAGTTCCCTTAAGGTAGCGGGTCCGAGCTCCTACGAGCAGTACTTC.

The chain employs TRBV7-2 and TRBJ1-2, with a possible D match to TRBD1 (6 bases). Trimming pared 1 base from V and 4 bases from J, leaving 7 bases between. The germline V gene has CDR1 SGHTA and CDR2 FQGNSA. The CDR3 extends over 13 amino acids. This CDR3 reads CASSLGRGYGYTF. The CDR3 DNA sequence: TGTGCCAGCAGCTTAGGCAGGGGCTATGGCTACACCTTC.

This clone is a singleton in its sample. The rearrangement uses TRBV7-2 and TRBJ2-7, with a weak D call TRBD2 (6 bases). The CDR3 has 14 residues. Germline assignment: CDR1 SGHTA and CDR2 FQGNSA. V was clipped by 2 bases and J by 3 bases, with 11 bases between them. CDR3 sequence (DNA): TGTGCCAGCAGCTTATGGGAGGTATACTACGAGCAGTACTTC. Translation gives CASSLWEVYYEQYF.

This clone was seen at least ten times. The chain employs TRBV28 and TRBJ1-1, with D tentatively TRBD1 (5 bases). With 5 bases removed from V and 5 bases from J, the gap between germline ends came to 9 bases. The CDR3 runs to 12 residues. The germline V gene has CDR1 MDHEN and CDR2 SYDVKM. The DNA of the CDR3 is TGTGCCAGCAGTCGATGGGGGACTGAAGCTTTCTTT. As protein: CASSRWGTEAFF.

This rearrangement joins TRBV10-1 to TRBJ2-2; D gene ambiguous. This CDR3 has 13 amino acids. The V gene lost 0 bases and the J gene lost 6 bases, with 5 bases spanning the gap. Germline lookup yields CDR1 WNHNN and CDR2 SYGVQD (reference sequence). The CDR3 spells CASSESIAGELFF. The CDR3 nucleotides are TGCGCCAGCAGTGAGTCGATCGCCGGGGAGCTGTTTTTT.

The chain combines TRBV7-9 with TRBJ2-2; possibly TRBD1 for D (6 bases). V lost 5 bases to trimming and J lost 1 base, with 14 bases between them. Germline V gene sequence: CDR1 SEHNR, CDR2 FQNEAQ (reference sequence). This CDR3 is built from 16 residues. The CDR3 reads CASSPIGQRNTGELFF. CDR3 coding DNA: TGTGCCAGCAGCCCCATTGGACAGCGGAACACCGGGGAGCTGTTTTTT.

The chain is built from TRBV9 and TRBJ1-1; tentatively, D is TRBD1 (5 bases). Trimming cost V 0 bases and J 4 bases, with 16 bases left between them. The CDR3 is made up of 16 amino acids. The germline V gene has CDR1 SGDLS and CDR2 YYNGEE. Here the CDR3 reads CASSVVGSGRGTEAFF. The DNA for the CDR3 is TGTGCCAGCAGCGTAGTGGGGTCAGGGAGGGGCACTGAAGCTTTCTTT.

The V gene is TRBV5-4, the J gene TRBJ1-1, with a possible D match to TRBD1 (5 bases). The germline V gene has CDR1 SGHNT and CDR2 YYREEE (reference sequence). The CDR3 spans 15 residues. V gave up 4 bases and J gave up 3 bases, with 16 bases separating them. For the CDR3, the DNA is TGTGCCAGCAGCCTGGGATCCCCGGGGGACACTGAAGCTTTCTTT. It codes for CASSLGSPGDTEAFF.

This sequence joins TRBV30 and TRBJ2-1; possible D gene TRBD2, 6 bases. This CDR3 is 13 amino acids long. Trimming left V 5 bases short and J 6 bases short, with 14 bases between. Germline-derived CDR1 and CDR2 are GTSNPN and SVGIG (reference sequence). CDR3 residues: CAWGGLETNEQFF. The CDR3 region has the DNA TGTGCCTGGGGGGGACTGGAAACCAATGAGCAGTTCTTC.

The chain has TRBV2 and TRBJ1-1, with TRBD1 matching 10 bases. The CDR3 is 15 amino acids. The trim removed 10 bases at V and 5 bases at J, leaving 13 bases unmatched. Looked up from germline, CDR1 is SNHLY and CDR2 is FYNNEI. CDR3 sequence (DNA): TGTGCCACCCTAGACGTGAGGGACAGGGGAACTGAAGCTTTCTTT. It specifies CATLDVRDRGTEAFF.

The V and J genes are TRBV6-1 and TRBJ1-3, with 7 bases aligning to TRBD1. CDR3 length equals 14 residues. V lost 7 bases and J lost 0; bases outside the gene matches: 3. Looked up from germline, CDR1 is MNHNS and CDR2 is SASEGT. CDR3: CASNRGASGNTIYF. DNA of the CDR3: TGTGCCAGCAACAGGGGCGCCTCTGGAAACACCATATATTTT.